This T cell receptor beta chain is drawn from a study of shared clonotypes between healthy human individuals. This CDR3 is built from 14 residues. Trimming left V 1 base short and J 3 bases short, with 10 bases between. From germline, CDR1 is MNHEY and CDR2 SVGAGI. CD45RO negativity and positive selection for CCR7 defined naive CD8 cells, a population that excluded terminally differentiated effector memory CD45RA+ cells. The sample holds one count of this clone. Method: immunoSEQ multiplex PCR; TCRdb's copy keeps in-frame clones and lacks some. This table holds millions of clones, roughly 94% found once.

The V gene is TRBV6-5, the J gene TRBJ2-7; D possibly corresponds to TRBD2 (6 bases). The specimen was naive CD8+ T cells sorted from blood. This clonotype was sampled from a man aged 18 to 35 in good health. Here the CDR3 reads CASSYYRDFYEQYF. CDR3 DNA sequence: TGTGCCAGCAGTTACTACCGGGACTTCTACGAGCAGTACTTC.